The rows below give T cell receptor beta chains drawn from one sample of a study of blood T cell repertoires in COVID-19. Generated by immunoSEQ multiplex PCR, the TCRdb table keeps only in-frame clones and is missing some. Of roughly 67,000 clones listed, just over 85% were seen once; the top ten hold 3.5% to 4.5%. The sample was peripheral blood. These TCRs come from a man aged 50-59 years with acute or convalescent COVID-19. CDR3s include the opening cysteine and the closing phenylalanine or tryptophan. A D gene is named only where the DNA matches it firmly. A clone size is listed for some rows: how often the clone was seen (once, few, many), or a class if it is expanded.

TRBJ2-1 NA TRBV30 12 NA CAWSSSYNEQFF TGTGCCTGGAGTTCGAGCTACAATGAGCAGTTCTTC
TRBJ2-3 once TRBV10-3 13 TRBD1 CAVGTGRTDTQYF TGTGCCGTTGGGACAGGGCGGACAGATACGCAGTATTTT
TRBJ1-6 NA TRBV6-5 15 TRBD1 CATEITGEGGSPLHF TGTGCCACAGAGATAACAGGGGAAGGAGGCTCACCCCTCCACTTT
TRBJ1-3 NA TRBV28 13 NA CASSFRAGNTIYF TGTGCCAGCAGTTTTCGAGCTGGAAACACCATATATTTT
TRBJ2-2 NA TRBV7-3 15 TRBD1 CASSFTGGRTGELFF TGTGCCAGCAGCTTCACAGGGGGACGGACCGGGGAGCTGTTTTTT
TRBJ1-2 NA TRBV6-5 16 TRBD1 CASSSVRQGPNYGYTF TGTGCCAGCAGTTCAGTTCGACAGGGACCTAACTATGGCTACACCTTC
TRBJ2-7 NA TRBV27 11 NA CASSPGYEQYF TGTGCCAGCAGTCCAGGCTACGAGCAGTACTTC
TRBJ1-2 NA TRBV5-1 14 NA CASSLRGTNYGYTF TGCGCCAGCAGCTTGAGGGGGACTAACTATGGCTACACCTTC
TRBJ1-2 NA TRBV3-1/TRBV3-2 15 NA CASSQDPRGPYGYTF TGTGCCAGCAGCCAAGACCCCAGGGGCCCCTATGGCTACACCTTC
TRBJ1-1 NA TRBV13 14 TRBD1 CASSAHRGHTEAFF TGTGCCAGCAGCGCCCACAGGGGGCACACTGAAGCTTTCTTT
TRBJ1-6 NA TRBV27 14 TRBD1 CASRWGQGDSPLHF TGTGCCAGCAGGTGGGGACAGGGAGATTCACCCCTCCACTTT
TRBJ2-7 NA TRBV27 17 TRBD1 CASSPWGYRDSPYEQYF TGTGCCAGCAGCCCCTGGGGCTACCGGGACAGCCCCTACGAGCAGTACTTC
TRBJ1-5 NA TRBV27 15 NA CASCYSPHSNQPQHF TGTGCCAGCTGCTACAGTCCCCATAGCAATCAGCCCCAGCATTTT
TRBJ1-2 NA TRBV2 15 NA CASSEALGSGYGYTF TGTGCCAGCAGTGAAGCGCTTGGCAGCGGCTATGGCTACACCTTC
TRBJ1-3 NA TRBV27 15 TRBD1 CASSKQGAAGNTIYF TGTGCCAGCAGTAAACAGGGGGCAGCCGGAAACACCATATATTTT
TRBJ1-5 NA TRBV5-3 16 NA CARSHWVQGFNQPQHF TGTGCCAGAAGCCACTGGGTGCAGGGCTTCAATCAGCCCCAGCATTTT
TRBJ2-5 NA TRBV20-1 13 TRBD2 CSASGTSKETQYF TGCAGTGCTAGTGGGACTAGCAAAGAGACCCAGTACTTC
TRBJ2-7 NA TRBV11-3 14 TRBD1 CASSQKGQGYEQYF TGTGCCAGCAGCCAAAAGGGACAGGGCTACGAGCAGTACTTC
TRBJ1-1 NA TRBV11-3 12 NA CASSSRSGEAFF TGTGCCAGCAGCTCTAGGAGCGGGGAAGCTTTCTTT
TRBJ2-7 NA TRBV12-3/TRBV12-4 13 TRBD1 CASSRTGGYEQYF TGTGCCAGCAGCCGTACAGGGGGCTACGAGCAGTACTTC
TRBJ1-5 NA TRBV7-8 13 NA CASSTSGITAQHF TGTGCCAGCAGCACTAGTGGGATTACAGCCCAGCATTTT
TRBJ1-5 NA TRBV30 12 NA CAWGHSNQPQHF TGTGCCTGGGGCCATAGCAATCAGCCCCAGCATTTT
TRBJ2-7 NA TRBV14 16 NA CASSPRTMSRGYEQYF TGTGCCAGCAGCCCACGAACTATGAGTAGGGGCTACGAGCAGTACTTC
TRBJ2-1 few TRBV14 14 NA CASSQGKGIYEQFF TGTGCCAGCAGCCAAGGGAAGGGGATCTATGAGCAGTTCTTC
TRBJ2-1 NA TRBV9 15 NA CASSSTGTPYNEQFF TGTGCCAGCAGCTCTACCGGGACTCCTTACAATGAGCAGTTCTTC
TRBJ2-7 medium-sized TRBV7-3 14 TRBD1 CASSLGTGPYEQYF TGTGCCAGCAGCTTAGGGACAGGGCCCTACGAGCAGTACTTC
TRBJ2-7 NA TRBV7-6 16 TRBD2 CASSPSRLAETYEQYF TGTGCCAGCAGCCCCAGTCGACTAGCGGAAACCTACGAGCAGTACTTC
TRBJ2-1 NA TRBV2 12 NA CASSSTGREQFF TGTGCCAGCAGCTCGACAGGGAGGGAGCAGTTCTTC
TRBJ1-3 NA TRBV19 14 NA CASSIGGSGNTIYF TGTGCCAGTAGTATTGGAGGCTCTGGAAACACCATATATTTT
TRBJ2-1 NA TRBV11-2 19 TRBD2 CASSWTSVRVFSSYNEQFF TGTGCCAGCAGCTGGACTAGCGTCAGGGTTTTCAGCTCCTACAATGAGCAGTTCTTC
TRBJ1-5 NA TRBV2 13 NA CASSEDRDQPQHF TGTGCCAGCAGTGAAGACAGGGACCAGCCCCAGCATTTT
TRBJ2-7 NA TRBV3-1/TRBV3-2 14 TRBD1 CASSQGTGVYEQYF TGTGCCAGCAGCCAGGGGACAGGGGTCTACGAGCAGTACTTC
TRBJ1-2 NA TRBV6-6 16 NA CASSNYGPLTNYGYTF TGTGCCAGCAGTAATTACGGTCCTCTTACTAACTATGGCTACACCTTC
TRBJ1-3 NA TRBV29-1 13 NA CSVETAFGNTIYF TGCAGCGTCGAGACAGCATTTGGAAACACCATATATTTT
TRBJ2-3 once TRBV30 17 TRBD2 CAWSSGQGGLAGLTQYF TGTGCCTGGAGTTCGGGACAAGGGGGACTAGCGGGACTCACACAGTATTTT
TRBJ1-1 NA TRBV30 17 TRBD1 CAWGRAVTGTGSTEAFF TGTGCCTGGGGGAGAGCAGTAACCGGGACAGGAAGCACTGAAGCTTTCTTT
TRBJ2-6 NA TRBV19 17 TRBD1 CASSPRDRGTGANVLTF TGTGCCAGTAGTCCCCGGGACAGGGGTACTGGGGCCAACGTCCTGACTTTC
TRBJ2-1 once TRBV6-1 18 NA CASSAKIPSAGTYNEQFF TGTGCCAGCAGTGCTAAGATCCCGTCGGCGGGAACATACAATGAGCAGTTCTTC
TRBJ2-5 NA TRBV4-1 15 TRBD1 CASSQGPGTGETQYF TGCGCCAGCAGCCAAGGCCCCGGGACAGGAGAGACCCAGTACTTC
TRBJ1-6 NA TRBV27 14 NA CASKQGRSNSPLHF TGTGCCAGCAAGCAGGGAAGAAGTAATTCACCCCTCCACTTT
TRBJ1-1 NA TRBV10-3 14 NA CAITEQGLNTEAFF TGTGCCATCACTGAACAGGGCCTGAACACTGAAGCTTTCTTT
TRBJ1-2 NA TRBV11-2 14 NA CASSSNSPFYGYTF TGTGCCAGCAGCTCGAACTCACCCTTCTATGGCTACACCTTC
TRBJ1-1 few TRBV10-3 12 NA CAISRVNTEAFF TGTGCCATCAGTAGAGTGAACACTGAAGCTTTCTTT
TRBJ2-1 NA TRBV7-9 16 TRBD2 CASSPDGLAAYNEQFF TGTGCCAGCAGCCCAGACGGACTAGCGGCTTACAATGAGCAGTTCTTC
TRBJ2-2 NA TRBV5-1 15 TRBD2 CASSPRPGREGELFF TGCGCCAGCAGCCCCCGCCCAGGGCGGGAGGGGGAGCTGTTTTTT
TRBJ2-2 once TRBV6-4 15 TRBD2 CASSDEPSGSGELFF TGTGCCAGCAGTGACGAGCCTAGCGGGAGCGGGGAGCTGTTTTTT
TRBJ2-1 once TRBV12-3/TRBV12-4 13 NA CASSLAGSNEQFF TGTGCCAGCAGTTTAGCCGGTAGCAATGAGCAGTTCTTC
TRBJ2-1 few TRBV9 13 NA CASSVGGIGEQFF TGTGCCAGCAGCGTTGGGGGGATCGGTGAGCAGTTCTTC
TRBJ2-7 NA TRBV6-6 16 TRBD1 CASSYSRDRAAYEQYF TGTGCCAGCAGTTACTCAAGGGACAGGGCAGCCTACGAGCAGTACTTC
TRBJ2-1 NA TRBV3-1/TRBV3-2 17 TRBD2 CASSLRSYSAGDNEQFF TGTGCCAGCAGCCTAAGATCTTACTCAGCGGGGGACAATGAGCAGTTCTTC
TRBJ1-4 NA TRBV28 18 NA CASGWESRIHGSNEKLFF TGTGCCAGCGGTTGGGAGAGTCGCATTCACGGGTCTAATGAAAAACTGTTTTTT